The sample holds many counts of the clone carrying this T cell receptor (beta chain). The antigen remains undetermined. This specimen comes from a study of blood T cells in healthy people across ages. Notes on the study in general: Greater diversity and more naive CD4+ cells were seen in long-lived donors than in aged donors.

Trimming cost V 0 bases and J 7 bases, with 18 bases left between them. CDR1 is DFQATT, CDR2 SNEGSKA, per germline (reference sequence). The CDR3 is 15 amino acids. A minimum of 5 micrograms of total RNA was extracted per sample. A sample-barcoded 5' primer and a J-beta primer mix were used in a second PCR of roughly 7 to 12 cycles. TCRdb re-derived calls from the 5' RACE reads in MiXCR, one entry per CDR3 protein. The repertoire consists of hundreds of thousands of distinct CDR3 sequences, with about 28% occurring once and the leading ten covering around 16%. The TCR comes from a woman of 80 years or more in good health. The sequenced sample was blood. The V gene is TRBV20-1, the J gene TRBJ2-5; D might be TRBD1 (6 bases). The CDR3 here is CSARDGTIGWGTQYF. In DNA form, the CDR3 reads TGCAGTGCTAGAGATGGGACAATCGGGTGGGGGACCCAGTACTTC.